A selection of T cell receptor beta chains follows, all from one sample in a study of T-cell reconstitution after alpha-beta-depleted transplantation in children. In TCRdb, the PCR reads were re-called with MiXCR into one record per CDR3 protein. The sample has more than 200,000 distinct CDR3 sequences, 20% to 30% seen once; the top ten hold about 4.8%. The sequencing used PBMCs, mostly from graft donor cells, collected 360 days after TCRalphabeta/CD19-depleted stem cell transplant. The receptor source for this set is a female patient under 10 years old who had a stem cell transplant for congenital amegakaryocytic thrombocytopenia, so the T cells may come from the graft donor. Each CDR3 is given with its conserved first and last residue. Each record gives: CDR3 DNA, CDR3 protein, clone size, D gene, V gene, J gene. D genes are given only for firm matches. Size tells how often a clone was seen (once, few, many) or the class of an expanded clone, and some rows leave it out.

cdr3_nt: TGCAGTGCTAGAAATATGGAGACCCAGTACTTC
cdr3_aa: CSARNMETQYF
clone_size: .
d_call: .
v_call: TRBV20-1
j_call: TRBJ2-5

cdr3_nt: TGTGCCAGCAGCGCCTATCACACAGCGAACACTGAAGCTTTCTTT
cdr3_aa: CASSAYHTANTEAFF
clone_size: many
d_call: .
v_call: TRBV3-1
j_call: TRBJ1-1

cdr3_nt: TGTGCCAGCAGCAATTTACAGCGACTCTCTGGGGCCAACGTCCTGACTTTC
cdr3_aa: CASSNLQRLSGANVLTF
clone_size: .
d_call: .
v_call: TRBV21-1
j_call: TRBJ2-6

cdr3_nt: TGTGCCAGCAGTGACGGACCGGGACAAGGAAATCAAGAGACCCAGTACTTC
cdr3_aa: CASSDGPGQGNQETQYF
clone_size: .
d_call: .
v_call: TRBV12-3/TRBV12-4
j_call: TRBJ2-5

cdr3_nt: TGTGCCAGCAGTACCTCCCGGACTAGAAACTACGAGCAGTACTTC
cdr3_aa: CASSTSRTRNYEQYF
clone_size: few
d_call: TRBD2
v_call: TRBV6-1
j_call: TRBJ2-7

cdr3_nt: TGTGCCTGGGGAGTTGGGGGGCCGCCAGATACGCAGTATTTT
cdr3_aa: CAWGVGGPPDTQYF
clone_size: .
d_call: .
v_call: TRBV30
j_call: TRBJ2-3

cdr3_nt: TGTGCCAGCAGCCAAGGTCGTGGGCGGGTCGGCTCCTACGAGCAGTACTTC
cdr3_aa: CASSQGRGRVGSYEQYF
clone_size: few
d_call: .
v_call: TRBV4-2
j_call: TRBJ2-7

cdr3_nt: TGTGCCACCAGTGACGCGGGATCTAACTATGGCTACACCTTC
cdr3_aa: CATSDAGSNYGYTF
clone_size: .
d_call: .
v_call: TRBV24-1
j_call: TRBJ1-2

cdr3_nt: TGTGCCAGCAGCACTTCGTGGGGTGTGGCGCCAGATACGCAGTATTTT
cdr3_aa: CASSTSWGVAPDTQYF
clone_size: few
d_call: .
v_call: TRBV28
j_call: TRBJ2-3

cdr3_nt: TGTGCCAGCAGGGGGGACGGCAAAACAAAAAACATTCAGTACTTC
cdr3_aa: CASRGDGKTKNIQYF
clone_size: many
d_call: .
v_call: TRBV21-1
j_call: TRBJ2-4

cdr3_nt: TGTGCCAGCAGTTCAGGACTGAGCCAAGAGACCCAGTACTTC
cdr3_aa: CASSSGLSQETQYF
clone_size: few
d_call: .
v_call: TRBV12-3/TRBV12-4
j_call: TRBJ2-5

cdr3_nt: TGTGCCTGGAGTGTACTCCGGGAAGCTTTCTTT
cdr3_aa: CAWSVLREAFF
clone_size: .
d_call: .
v_call: TRBV30
j_call: TRBJ1-1

cdr3_nt: TGTGCCAGCAGCTGGACTAGCGGGGGCAGCGGGGAGCTGTTTTTT
cdr3_aa: CASSWTSGGSGELFF
clone_size: few
d_call: TRBD2
v_call: TRBV3-1
j_call: TRBJ2-2

cdr3_nt: TGTGCCACCAGTGAAAGCTGGGGGACGAACACCGGGGAGCTGTTTTTT
cdr3_aa: CATSESWGTNTGELFF
clone_size: many
d_call: .
v_call: TRBV24-1
j_call: TRBJ2-2

cdr3_nt: TGTGCCAGCAGCTTGGGACAGGGTTTTCCCGGGGAGCTGTTTTTT
cdr3_aa: CASSLGQGFPGELFF
clone_size: .
d_call: TRBD1
v_call: TRBV5-6
j_call: TRBJ2-2

cdr3_nt: TGTGCCAGCAGTTACTCACCCGGTATTCTTGGCTACACCTTC
cdr3_aa: CASSYSPGILGYTF
clone_size: .
d_call: .
v_call: TRBV6-5
j_call: TRBJ1-2

cdr3_nt: TGTGCCAGGTCACCTCTGAGGACAGGGGGTTTGAACACTGAAGCTTTCTTT
cdr3_aa: CARSPLRTGGLNTEAFF
clone_size: .
d_call: TRBD1
v_call: TRBV18
j_call: TRBJ1-1

cdr3_nt: TGCGCCAGCAGCTTGTTACCGGGGAAGAATCAGCCCCAGCATTTT
cdr3_aa: CASSLLPGKNQPQHF
clone_size: .
d_call: .
v_call: TRBV5-1
j_call: TRBJ1-5

cdr3_nt: TGTGCCTGGAGTGTACTCAGGGAGAGTGAAGCTTTCTTT
cdr3_aa: CAWSVLRESEAFF
clone_size: .
d_call: .
v_call: TRBV30
j_call: TRBJ1-1

cdr3_nt: TGTGCCAGCAGCCAAGATAGAGATCGACTAGCGGGGGGAAGGGAGCAGTTCTTC
cdr3_aa: CASSQDRDRLAGGREQFF
clone_size: few
d_call: TRBD2
v_call: TRBV4-2
j_call: TRBJ2-1

cdr3_nt: TGCGCCAGCAGCCGGGGACTAGCGGGGGTTGATGAGCAGTTCTTC
cdr3_aa: CASSRGLAGVDEQFF
clone_size: .
d_call: TRBD2
v_call: TRBV10-2
j_call: TRBJ2-1

cdr3_nt: TGTGCCAGCCTTGAATTATCCTACAATGAGCAGTTCTTC
cdr3_aa: CASLELSYNEQFF
clone_size: few
d_call: .
v_call: TRBV2
j_call: TRBJ2-1

cdr3_nt: TGTGCCAGCAGCTACAGACTAGCGGGGACAGATACGCAGTATTTT
cdr3_aa: CASSYRLAGTDTQYF
clone_size: few
d_call: TRBD2
v_call: TRBV7-2
j_call: TRBJ2-3

cdr3_nt: TGCGCCAGCAGCCAAGTTCTCATCCCCAATGGGGGTCGGTTCCCCTACGAGCAGTACTTC
cdr3_aa: CASSQVLIPNGGRFPYEQYF
clone_size: many
d_call: .
v_call: TRBV4-1
j_call: TRBJ2-7

cdr3_nt: TGCAGCGTTGAGCAGGACTACGGGGGGGAGCTGTTTTTT
cdr3_aa: CSVEQDYGGELFF
clone_size: few
d_call: .
v_call: TRBV29-1
j_call: TRBJ2-2

cdr3_nt: TGCGCCAGCAGTCCCGGGAAGTCAACTAATGAAAAACTGTTTTTT
cdr3_aa: CASSPGKSTNEKLFF
clone_size: few
d_call: .
v_call: TRBV4-1
j_call: TRBJ1-4

cdr3_nt: TGTGCCACCAGCAGAGATTCTTGGACAGGAGATAATGAGCAGTTCTTC
cdr3_aa: CATSRDSWTGDNEQFF
clone_size: few
d_call: TRBD1
v_call: TRBV15
j_call: TRBJ2-1

cdr3_nt: TGCAGTGCTATGTCCCCAGGGGCTAGTCAGCCCCAGCATTTT
cdr3_aa: CSAMSPGASQPQHF
clone_size: few
d_call: .
v_call: TRBV20-1
j_call: TRBJ1-5

cdr3_nt: TGTGCCAGCAGCTTGATTGGTTCAACCTCCTTC
cdr3_aa: CASSLIGSTSF
clone_size: .
d_call: .
v_call: TRBV5-6
j_call: TRBJ1-2

cdr3_nt: TGCGCCAGCAGCAGGGACACGGATTCACCCCTCCACTTT
cdr3_aa: CASSRDTDSPLHF
clone_size: few
d_call: .
v_call: TRBV5-1
j_call: TRBJ1-6

cdr3_nt: TGCAGGGAAACGACAGAAGCTTTCTTT
cdr3_aa: CRETTEAFF
clone_size: .
d_call: .
v_call: TRBV29-1
j_call: TRBJ1-1

cdr3_nt: TGTGCCAGCAGCTTAGGGGTTGGTCTAGCGGGAGCAGATACGCAGTATTTT
cdr3_aa: CASSLGVGLAGADTQYF
clone_size: .
d_call: TRBD2
v_call: TRBV7-2
j_call: TRBJ2-3

cdr3_nt: TGCGCCAGCAGCCCCCCGGGGGGGCTTCTTCATGGCTACACCTTC
cdr3_aa: CASSPPGGLLHGYTF
clone_size: .
d_call: .
v_call: TRBV5-1
j_call: TRBJ1-2

cdr3_nt: TGTGCCAGCAGCCAAACCGCCTCTAGAAACGAGCAGTACTTC
cdr3_aa: CASSQTASRNEQYF
clone_size: few
d_call: .
v_call: TRBV3-1
j_call: TRBJ2-7